This entry lists 9 T cell receptor beta chains sequenced from one sample in a study of a mutant IDH1 vaccine in newly diagnosed glioma (dated by TCRdb to about 2021). The sample's time point label is to be understood as: week 35, safety follow-up. Each vaccine dose, consisting of 300 ug of a 20-mer mutant IDH1 peptide in Montanide, was administered subcutaneously with topical imiquimod. Their cognate antigens are unknown. The library relied on the immunoSEQ multiplex PCR assay. This immuneACCESS table, as held by TCRdb, lists in-frame sequences with V and J called but not all clones. Of the missing ones, under half trace to an unresolved V gene in checked studies; the others have no known cause. The sample table shows tens of thousands of clones, and around 84% are seen once. The ten top clones hold about 4.6% of the sample. The specimen was PBMCs, collected from a glioma patient whose treatment included an IDH1 peptide vaccine. Receptors originate from a man in his thirties or forties with glioma.

This chain links TRBV5-1 with TRBJ2-2; maybe TRBD1 (6 bases). The V and J ends lost 1 base and 3 bases respectively, with 10 bases between them. The CDR3 totals 15 residues. CDR1 SGHRS and CDR2 YFSETQ come from the germline V gene. The DNA for the CDR3 is TGCGCCAGCAGCTTGAGGGGGTTGGACACCGGGGAGCTGTTTTTT. Its protein product is CASSLRGLDTGELFF.

This clone was counted a few times. The chain uses TRBV5-8 and TRBJ1-2, with TRBD1 matching over 7 bases. CDR3 length: 16 amino acids. The germline CDR1 and CDR2 sequences are SGHTS and YDEGEE. V lost 0 bases, J lost 4 bases, and 9 bases stayed unmatched. CDR3 bases: TGTGCCAGCAGCTTGGGATGGGACAGTCCGTCCTATGGCTACACCTTC. Translation gives CASSLGWDSPSYGYTF.

The chain recombines TRBV18 with TRBJ1-1; D remains unclear. The CDR3 loop spans 12 amino acids. The V end was cut by 4 bases, the J end by 2 bases, with 5 bases between. Germline CDR1 reads KGHSH; CDR2 reads LQKENI. CDR3 loop: CASSQGNTEAFF. For the CDR3, the DNA is TGTGCCAGCTCACAGGGTAACACTGAAGCTTTCTTT.

The V gene is TRBV5-1, the J gene TRBJ2-2, with a tentative D call TRBD1 (6 bases). Between the trimmed V and J ends, which lost 3 bases and 4 bases, there was a span of 10 bases. Germline V gene data show CDR1 as SGHRS and CDR2 as YFSETQ. CDR3 size: 14 residues. The CDR3 loop is CASSSTGFTGELFF. CDR3 coding DNA: TGCGCCAGCAGCTCCACAGGGTTCACCGGGGAGCTGTTTTTT.

The chain joins TRBV11-2 to TRBJ2-3; 8 nucleotides match TRBD2. Trimming at V came to 0 bases and at J to 1 base, leaving 12 bases not matched to a gene. The germline V gene has CDR1 SGHAT and CDR2 FQNNGV. The CDR3 covers 19 residues. The CDR3 DNA reads TGTGCCAGCAGCTTAGATAGCCTCTATGCGGGGGGAGGCACAGATACGCAGTATTTT. It encodes CASSLDSLYAGGGTDTQYF.

V is TRBV19 and J is TRBJ1-4; TRBD1 aligns across 7 bases. Germline V gives CDR1 LNHDA, CDR2 SQIVND (reference sequence). With 9 bases clipped from V and 0 bases from J, the junction kept 13 bases outside the gene matches. There are 17 residues in the CDR3. In DNA, the CDR3 is TGTGCCAGCCGGACAGGATATAACCTTGCAACTAATGAAAAACTGTTTTTT. Protein sequence: CASRTGYNLATNEKLFF.

The chain joins TRBV11-2 to TRBJ2-1; 12 bases line up with TRBD2. The ends lost 5 bases at V and 1 base at J; junction bases unmatched: 9. CDR1 and CDR2 (germline): SGHAT, FQNNGV. The CDR3 is 18 amino acids. The CDR3 here is CASSETSGGPQSYNEQFF. As DNA, the CDR3 is TGTGCCAGCAGCGAAACTAGCGGGGGGCCCCAATCCTACAATGAGCAGTTCTTC.

The rearrangement uses TRBV18 and TRBJ1-2; the match to TRBD1 covers 7 bases. V trimming: 2 bases; J trimming: 3 bases; junction bases outside the gene matches: 3. Germline lookup yields CDR1 KGHSH and CDR2 LQKENI. CDR3 length: 14 residues. CDR3 amino acids: CASSPGTGDYGYTF. In DNA form, the CDR3 reads TGTGCCAGCTCACCAGGAACAGGGGACTATGGCTACACCTTC.

V is TRBV2 and J is TRBJ1-4, with TRBD1 matching 8 bases. The CDR3 has 14 residues. V trimming: 2 bases; J trimming: 8 bases; junction bases outside the gene matches: 4. Per germline, CDR1 SNHLY and CDR2 FYNNEI. This CDR3 is CASSENRGGEKLFF. In nucleotides, the CDR3 is TGTGCCAGCAGTGAAAACAGGGGGGGCGAAAAACTGTTTTTT. Full variable domain (missing parts from reference TRBV2 and TRBJ1-4): EPEVTQTPSHQVTQMGQEVILRCVPISNHLYFYWYRQILGQKVEFLVSFYNNEISEKSEIFDDQFSVERPDGSNFTLKIRSTKLEDSAMYFCASSENRGGEKLFFGSGTQLSVL.